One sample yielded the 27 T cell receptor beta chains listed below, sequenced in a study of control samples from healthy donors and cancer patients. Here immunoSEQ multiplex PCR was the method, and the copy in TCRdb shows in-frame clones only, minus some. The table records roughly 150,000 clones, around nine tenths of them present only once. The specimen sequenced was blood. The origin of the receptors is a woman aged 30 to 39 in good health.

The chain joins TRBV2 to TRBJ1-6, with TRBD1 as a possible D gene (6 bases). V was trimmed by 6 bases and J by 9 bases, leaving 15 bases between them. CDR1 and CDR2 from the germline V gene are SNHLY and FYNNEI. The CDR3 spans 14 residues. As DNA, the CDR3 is TGTGCCAGCAGCAGACAAGGGGGGAGTTCACCCCTCCACTTT. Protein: CASSRQGGSSPLHF.

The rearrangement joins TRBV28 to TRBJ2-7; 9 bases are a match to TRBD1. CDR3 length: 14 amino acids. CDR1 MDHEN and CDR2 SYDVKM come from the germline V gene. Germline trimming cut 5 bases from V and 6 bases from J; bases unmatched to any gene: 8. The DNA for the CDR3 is TGTGCCAGCAGTAAAACACGGGACAGGGCCGAGCAGTACTTC. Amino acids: CASSKTRDRAEQYF.

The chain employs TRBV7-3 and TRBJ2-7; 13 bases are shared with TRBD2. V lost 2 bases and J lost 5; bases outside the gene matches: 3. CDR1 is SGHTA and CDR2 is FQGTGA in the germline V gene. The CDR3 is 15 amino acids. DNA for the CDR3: TGTGCCAGCAGCTTATCCGGGACTAGCGGGAACGAGCAGTACTTC. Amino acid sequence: CASSLSGTSGNEQYF. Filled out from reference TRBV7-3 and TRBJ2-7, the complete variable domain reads GAGVSQTPSNKVTEKGKYVELRCDPISGHTALYWYRQSLGQGPEFLIYFQGTGAADDSGLPNDRFFAVRPEGSVSTLKIQRTERGDSAVYLCASSLSGTSGNEQYFGPGTRLTVT.

The CDR3 bases are TGTGCCAGCAGTGAAGCCCCCCGGACTAGCGGGAGAAATGAGCAGTTCTTC. Protein sequence: CASSEAPRTSGRNEQFF. This chain links TRBV6-1 with TRBJ2-1; 13 nucleotides match TRBD2. Germline CDR1 and CDR2: MNHNS and SASEGT. This CDR3 comprises 17 residues. J lost 7 bases, V lost 0 bases, and 6 bases had no gene match.

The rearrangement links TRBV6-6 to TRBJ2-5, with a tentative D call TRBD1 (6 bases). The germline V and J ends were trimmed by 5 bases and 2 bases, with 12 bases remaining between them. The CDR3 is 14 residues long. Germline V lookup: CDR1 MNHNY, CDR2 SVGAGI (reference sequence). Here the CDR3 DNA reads TGTGCCAGCAGTCCGTCTGGACAGCAAGAGACCCAGTACTTC. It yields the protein CASSPSGQQETQYF.

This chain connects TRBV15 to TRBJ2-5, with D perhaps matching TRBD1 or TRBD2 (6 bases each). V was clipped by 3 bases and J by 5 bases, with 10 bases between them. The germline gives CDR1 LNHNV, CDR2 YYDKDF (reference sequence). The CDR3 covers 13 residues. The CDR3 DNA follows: TGTGCCACCAGCAGTGGAGGGGGGGAGACCCAGTACTTC. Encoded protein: CATSSGGGETQYF.

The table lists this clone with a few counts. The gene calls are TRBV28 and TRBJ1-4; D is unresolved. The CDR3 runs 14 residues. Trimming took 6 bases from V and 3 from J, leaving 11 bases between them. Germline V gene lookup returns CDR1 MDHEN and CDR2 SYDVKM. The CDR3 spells CASRGGVANEKLFF. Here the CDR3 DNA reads TGTGCCAGCAGGGGTGGGGTGGCTAATGAAAAACTGTTTTTT.

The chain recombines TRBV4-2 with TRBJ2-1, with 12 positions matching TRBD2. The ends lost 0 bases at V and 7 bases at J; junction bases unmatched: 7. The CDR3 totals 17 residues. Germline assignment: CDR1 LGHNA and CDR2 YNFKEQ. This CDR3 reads CASSQDGLAGRGNEQFF. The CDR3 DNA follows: TGTGCCAGCAGCCAAGACGGACTAGCGGGGAGAGGGAATGAGCAGTTCTTC.

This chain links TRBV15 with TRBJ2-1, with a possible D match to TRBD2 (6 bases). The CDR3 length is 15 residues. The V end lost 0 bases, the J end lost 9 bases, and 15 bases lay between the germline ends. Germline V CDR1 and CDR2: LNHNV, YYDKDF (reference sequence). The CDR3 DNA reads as TGTGCCACCAGCAGAGATCTAGCGACCGCAGGTGAGCAGTTCTTC. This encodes CATSRDLATAGEQFF.

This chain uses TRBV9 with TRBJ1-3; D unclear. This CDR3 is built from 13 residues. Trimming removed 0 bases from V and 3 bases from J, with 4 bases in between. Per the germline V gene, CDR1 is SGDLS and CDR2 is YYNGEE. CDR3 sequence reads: CASSVDNGNTIYF. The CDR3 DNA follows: TGTGCCAGCAGCGTAGACAATGGAAACACCATATATTTT.

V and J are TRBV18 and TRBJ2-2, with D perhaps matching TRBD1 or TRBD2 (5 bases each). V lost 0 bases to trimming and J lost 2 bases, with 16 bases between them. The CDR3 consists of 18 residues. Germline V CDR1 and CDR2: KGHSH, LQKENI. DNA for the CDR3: TGTGCCAGCTCACCACCAATGGGGGTCCGGGGCAACACCGGGGAGCTGTTTTTT. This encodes CASSPPMGVRGNTGELFF. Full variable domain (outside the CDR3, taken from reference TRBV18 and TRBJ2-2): NAGVMQNPRHLVRRRGQEARLRCSPMKGHSHVYWYRQLPEEGLKFMVYLQKENIIDESGMPKERFSAEFPKEGPSILRIQQVVRGDSAAYFCASSPPMGVRGNTGELFFGEGSRLTVL.

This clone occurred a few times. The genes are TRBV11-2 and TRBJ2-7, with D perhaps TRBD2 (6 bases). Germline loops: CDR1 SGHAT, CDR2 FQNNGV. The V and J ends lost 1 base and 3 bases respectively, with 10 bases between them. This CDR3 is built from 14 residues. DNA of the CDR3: TGTGCCAGCAGCTTAGGACTAGAATACTACGAGCAGTACTTC. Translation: CASSLGLEYYEQYF.

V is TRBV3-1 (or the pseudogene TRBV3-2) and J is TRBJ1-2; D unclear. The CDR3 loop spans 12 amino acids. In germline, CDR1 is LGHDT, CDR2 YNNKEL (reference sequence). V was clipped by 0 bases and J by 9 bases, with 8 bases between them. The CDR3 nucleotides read TGTGCCAGCAGCCAAGATGGTTATCGCTACACCTTC. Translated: CASSQDGYRYTF.

CDR3 nucleotide sequence: TGTGCCAGCAGTTTTTGGGAACTGGCGGGAGGGGGGGAAGAGCAGTACTTC. Protein product: CASSFWELAGGGEEQYF. The rearrangement joins TRBV28 to TRBJ2-7; TRBD2 matches 9 bases. CDR3 length: 17 residues. Looked up from germline, CDR1 is MDHEN and CDR2 is SYDVKM. V was pared by 3 bases and J by 7 bases, with 16 bases of the junction left unmatched.

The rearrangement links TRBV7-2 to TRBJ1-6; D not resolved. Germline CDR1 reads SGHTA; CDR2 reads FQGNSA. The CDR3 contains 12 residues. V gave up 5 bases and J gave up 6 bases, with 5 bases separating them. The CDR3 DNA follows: TGTGCCAGCAGCCCCCGTAATTCACCCCTCCACTTT. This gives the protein CASSPRNSPLHF.

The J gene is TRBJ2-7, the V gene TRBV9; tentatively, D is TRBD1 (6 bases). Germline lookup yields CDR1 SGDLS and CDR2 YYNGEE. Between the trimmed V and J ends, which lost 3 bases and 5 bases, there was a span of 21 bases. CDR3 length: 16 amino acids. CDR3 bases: TGTGCCAGCAGCGCTGGGGGCGCGGGCGCTGGGGACGAGCAGTACTTC. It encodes CASSAGGAGAGDEQYF. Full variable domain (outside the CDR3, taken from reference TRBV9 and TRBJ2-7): DSGVTQTPKHLITATGQRVTLRCSPRSGDLSVYWYQQSLDQGLQFLIQYYNGEERAKGNILERFSAQQFPDLHSELNLSSLELGDSALYFCASSAGGAGAGDEQYFGPGTRLTVT.

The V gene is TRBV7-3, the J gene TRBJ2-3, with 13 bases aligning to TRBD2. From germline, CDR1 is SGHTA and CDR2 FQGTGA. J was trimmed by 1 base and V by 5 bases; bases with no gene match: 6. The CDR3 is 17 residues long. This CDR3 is CASSPGLAGVGTDTQYF. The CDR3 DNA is TGTGCCAGCAGCCCTGGACTAGCGGGAGTTGGCACAGATACGCAGTATTTT.

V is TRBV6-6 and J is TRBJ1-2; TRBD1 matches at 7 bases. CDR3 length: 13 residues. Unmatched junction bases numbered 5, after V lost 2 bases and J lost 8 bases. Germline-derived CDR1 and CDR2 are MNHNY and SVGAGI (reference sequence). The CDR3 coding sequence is TGTGCCAGCAGTTACGAGGGGGCGAGGGGCTACACCTTC. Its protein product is CASSYEGARGYTF.

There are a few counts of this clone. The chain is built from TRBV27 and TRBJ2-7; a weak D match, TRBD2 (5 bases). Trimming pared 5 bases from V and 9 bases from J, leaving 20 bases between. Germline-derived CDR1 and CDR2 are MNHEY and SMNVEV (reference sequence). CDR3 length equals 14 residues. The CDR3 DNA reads TGTGCCAGCAGTCCCGGGTCCCAAGTTCGGGGGCAGTACTTC. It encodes CASSPGSQVRGQYF.

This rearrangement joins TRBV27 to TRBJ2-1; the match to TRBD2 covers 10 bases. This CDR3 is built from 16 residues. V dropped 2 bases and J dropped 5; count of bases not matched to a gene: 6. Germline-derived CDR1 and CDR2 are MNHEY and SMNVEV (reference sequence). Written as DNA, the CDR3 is TGTGCCAGCAGTTTAAGCGCTAGCGGGAGCCACAATGAGCAGTTCTTC. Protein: CASSLSASGSHNEQFF.

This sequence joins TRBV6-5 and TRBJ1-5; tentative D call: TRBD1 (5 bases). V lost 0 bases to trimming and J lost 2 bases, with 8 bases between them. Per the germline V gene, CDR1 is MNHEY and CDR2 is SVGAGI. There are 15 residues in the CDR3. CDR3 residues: CASSYSVRGNQPQHF. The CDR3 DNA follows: TGTGCCAGCAGTTACTCGGTCAGGGGCAATCAGCCCCAGCATTTT.

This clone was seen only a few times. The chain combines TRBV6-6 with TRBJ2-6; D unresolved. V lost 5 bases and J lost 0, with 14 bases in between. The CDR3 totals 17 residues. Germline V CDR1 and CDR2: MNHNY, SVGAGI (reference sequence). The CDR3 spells CASSHDSSSSGANVLTF. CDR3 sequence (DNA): TGTGCCAGCAGTCACGACTCCTCCAGCTCTGGGGCCAACGTCCTGACTTTC.

CDR3 DNA sequence: TGTGCCAGCAGTGCGAGCCTAGCGGTTAGCACAGATACGCAGTATTTT. This codes for CASSASLAVSTDTQYF. V is TRBV6-1 and J is TRBJ2-3; 7 bases line up with TRBD2. The CDR3 contains 16 residues. The V gene end was trimmed by 4 bases and the J gene end by 0 bases; junction bases not matched to a gene: 7. The germline CDR1 and CDR2 sequences are MNHNS and SASEGT.

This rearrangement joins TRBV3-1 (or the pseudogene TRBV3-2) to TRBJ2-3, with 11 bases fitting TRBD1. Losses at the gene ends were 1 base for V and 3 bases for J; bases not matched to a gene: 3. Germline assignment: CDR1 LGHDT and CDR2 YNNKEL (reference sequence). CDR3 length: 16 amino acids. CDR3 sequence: CASSQGDRGRTDTQYF. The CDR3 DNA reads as TGTGCCAGCAGCCAAGGGGACAGGGGGAGGACAGATACGCAGTATTTT.

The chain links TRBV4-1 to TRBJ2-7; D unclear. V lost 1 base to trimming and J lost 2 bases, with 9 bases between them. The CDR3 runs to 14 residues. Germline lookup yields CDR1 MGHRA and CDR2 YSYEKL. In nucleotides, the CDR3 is TGCGCCAGCAGCCAAGTCGCGGTAACCTACGAGCAGTACTTC. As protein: CASSQVAVTYEQYF.

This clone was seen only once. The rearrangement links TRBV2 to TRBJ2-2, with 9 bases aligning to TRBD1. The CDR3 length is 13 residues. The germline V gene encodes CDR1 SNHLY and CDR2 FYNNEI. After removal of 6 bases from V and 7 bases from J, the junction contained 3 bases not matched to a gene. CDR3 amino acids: CASRGQGGGELFF. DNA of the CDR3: TGTGCCAGCAGGGGACAGGGTGGCGGGGAGCTGTTTTTT.

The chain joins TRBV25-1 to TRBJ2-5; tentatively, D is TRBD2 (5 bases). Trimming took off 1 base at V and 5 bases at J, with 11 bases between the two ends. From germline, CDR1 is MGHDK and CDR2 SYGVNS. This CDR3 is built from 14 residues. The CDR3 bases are TGTGCCAGCAGTGAATTTATGGGAGAGGAGACCCAGTACTTC. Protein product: CASSEFMGEETQYF.